Listed here are 22 T cell receptor beta chains from one sample, sequenced in a study of cytomegalovirus exposure and HLA in healthy donors. Both 60 Vbeta primers and 13 Jbeta primers went into the PCR. Sequencing used immunoSEQ multiplex PCR; TCRdb keeps in-frame clones, though not all of them. The sample consists of about 80,000 clones, around 79% of them appearing once. The sequenced material came from PBMCs. These receptors came from a young man in good health and CMV-seronegative.

This clone came up a few times. CDR3 loop: CASSQDGQAREPQHF. CDR3 nucleotide sequence: TGCGCCAGCAGCCAAGACGGACAGGCCAGGGAGCCCCAGCATTTT. This chain uses TRBV4-3 with TRBJ1-5; 7 bases fit TRBD1. This CDR3 region has 15 residues. Germline V lookup: CDR1 LGHNA, CDR2 YSLEER. V was pared by 0 bases and J by 8 bases, with 7 bases of the junction left unmatched.

This chain connects TRBV29-1 to TRBJ1-2; TRBD1 might be the D (5 bases). Germline CDR1 SQVTM, CDR2 ANQGSEA. The V end lost 7 bases, the J end lost 5 bases, and 20 bases lay between the germline ends. CDR3 size: 14 residues. DNA of the CDR3: TGCAGCGCTGGGGACGCCCGGGCGGGGTATGGCTACACCTTC. Amino acids: CSAGDARAGYGYTF. Full variable domain (outside the CDR3, taken from reference TRBV29-1 and TRBJ1-2): SAVISQKPSRDICQRGTSLTIQCQVDSQVTMMFWYRQQPGQSLTLIATANQGSEATYESGFVIDKFPISRPNLTFSTLTVSNMSPEDSSIYLCSAGDARAGYGYTFGSGTRLTVV.

The V call is TRBV21-1, the J call TRBJ2-7; no check of the table's D call, TRBD1, against the DNA was made. TRBV21-1 is assigned pseudogene status. The CDR3 spans 13 residues. Written as DNA, the CDR3 is TGTGCCAGCAGCAAGCAGACAGGCCGCGAGCAGTACTTC. It translates to CASSKQTGREQYF.

The chain recombines TRBV19 with TRBJ2-1; TRBD2 matches 12 bases. J gave up 7 bases and V 6 bases, and 1 base lay outside the gene matches. The CDR3 extends over 13 amino acids. Germline CDR1 reads LNHDA; CDR2 reads SQIVND (reference sequence). The CDR3 sequence is CASRLAGGNEQFF. The DNA for the CDR3 is TGTGCCAGTAGACTAGCGGGAGGTAATGAGCAGTTCTTC.

Only one count was recorded for this clone. The chain has TRBV28 and TRBJ1-5, with TRBD1 matching over 11 bases. The CDR3 is 13 residues long. Germline values: CDR1 MDHEN, CDR2 SYDVKM. Trimming took 8 bases from V and 9 from J; bases not matched to a gene: 6. The chain's CDR3 is CASYGQGAAPQHF. The CDR3 DNA is TGTGCCAGCTACGGACAGGGGGCTGCGCCCCAGCATTTT.

This chain links TRBV7-8 with TRBJ1-4; D is undetermined. Germline CDR1 SGHVS, CDR2 FQNEAQ. The CDR3 extends over 13 amino acids. The V end was cut by 1 base, the J end by 8 bases, with 8 bases between. This CDR3 is CASSLVGREKLFF. The DNA for the CDR3 is TGTGCCAGCAGCTTAGTTGGGAGGGAAAAACTGTTTTTT.

The rearrangement uses TRBV13 and TRBJ2-7; 10 bases match TRBD2. The junction had 10 bases not matched to a gene; V was cut back by 0 bases and J by 2 bases. The CDR3 loop spans 18 amino acids. The germline V gene has CDR1 PRHDT and CDR2 FYEKMQ (reference sequence). CDR3 region: CASSLGGSGGQQAYEQYF. In nucleotides, the CDR3 is TGTGCCAGCAGCTTAGGGGGTAGCGGGGGGCAACAGGCCTACGAGCAGTACTTC.

The V call is TRBV2, the J call TRBJ2-2, with D hard to call. The germline V gene encodes CDR1 SNHLY and CDR2 FYNNEI. CDR3 size: 13 residues. The V and J ends lost 4 bases and 7 bases respectively, with 10 bases between them. The CDR3 here is CASSGKRGGELFF. The CDR3 DNA reads as TGTGCCAGCAGTGGAAAGAGAGGCGGGGAGCTGTTTTTT.

V gene TRBV18 combines with J gene TRBJ1-1, with D perhaps matching TRBD1 (5 bases). V was shortened by 6 bases and J by 4 bases, with 12 bases between the two germline ends. CDR1 KGHSH and CDR2 LQKENI come from the germline V gene. The CDR3 extends over 13 amino acids. The CDR3 nucleotides read TGTGCCAGCTCTCGTCAGGGTGGCACTGAAGCTTTCTTT. Protein product: CASSRQGGTEAFF.

This clone was recorded only once. The chain employs TRBV4-1 and TRBJ2-7; 9 bases are shared with TRBD2. V lost 1 base to trimming and J lost 8 bases; unmatched junction nucleotides: 12. Germline values: CDR1 MGHRA, CDR2 YSYEKL. The CDR3 covers 16 residues. CDR3 nucleotides: TGCGCCAGCAGCCAAGCCGGGACTAGCCTAAACTGGCAGCAGTACTTC. It yields the protein CASSQAGTSLNWQQYF.

The chain combines TRBV6-5 with TRBJ2-7; D unresolved. This CDR3 comprises 16 residues. V shed 0 bases and J shed 4 bases, with 16 bases lying between them. Germline V CDR1 and CDR2: MNHEY, SVGAGI. The CDR3 nucleotides read TGTGCCAGCAGTTACTCCCGAGCGCGAGGTTTGTACGAGCAGTACTTC. It yields the protein CASSYSRARGLYEQYF.

This clone occurred once. This sequence joins TRBV14 and TRBJ1-3; D is unclear. V lost 0 bases to trimming and J lost 0 bases, with 9 bases between them. CDR1 and CDR2 (germline): SGHDN, FVKESK. There are 16 residues in the CDR3. This CDR3 reads CASSQDRRPSGNTIYF. CDR3 DNA sequence: TGTGCCAGCAGCCAAGATCGGAGACCCTCTGGAAACACCATATATTTT.

This clone was picked up one time. This chain joins TRBV6-5 and TRBJ2-5, with D uncertain. Germline V CDR1 and CDR2: MNHEY, SVGAGI. This CDR3 has 12 residues. Trimming removed 4 bases from V and 11 bases from J, with 14 bases in between. CDR3 sequence reads: CASSSPRGKQYF. As DNA, the CDR3 is TGTGCCAGCAGTTCCCCCCGAGGCAAGCAGTACTTC.

The chain joins TRBV6-1 to TRBJ1-2; D remains ambiguous. Germline V lookup: CDR1 MNHNS, CDR2 SASEGT. V was shortened by 4 bases and J by 3 bases, with 9 bases between the two germline ends. The CDR3 consists of 13 residues. CDR3 sequence: CASSVIGDYGYTF. In DNA, the CDR3 is TGTGCCAGCAGTGTGATTGGAGACTATGGCTACACCTTC.

The chain recombines TRBV2 with TRBJ2-4; no clear D. V lost 1 base to trimming and J lost 2 bases, with 9 bases between them. The CDR3 consists of 15 residues. Germline-derived CDR1 and CDR2 are SNHLY and FYNNEI. The CDR3 is CASSEESSSKNIQYF. The CDR3 DNA follows: TGTGCCAGCAGTGAAGAATCGTCGTCCAAAAACATTCAGTACTTC. The full variable domain, its missing parts supplied by reference TRBV2 and TRBJ2-4, is EPEVTQTPSHQVTQMGQEVILRCVPISNHLYFYWYRQILGQKVEFLVSFYNNEISEKSEIFDDQFSVERPDGSNFTLKIRSTKLEDSAMYFCASSEESSSKNIQYFGAGTRLSVL.

The chain uses TRBV19 and TRBJ2-5; the match to TRBD1 covers 7 bases. V trimming: 8 bases; J trimming: 0 bases; junction bases outside the gene matches: 9. The CDR3 consists of 15 residues. Germline V CDR1 and CDR2: LNHDA, SQIVND (reference sequence). The CDR3 sequence is CASATGQMYQETQYF. CDR3 bases: TGTGCCAGTGCCACGGGACAGATGTACCAAGAGACCCAGTACTTC.

The rearrangement uses TRBV25-1 and TRBJ1-3; TRBD1 might be the D (6 bases). V shed 3 bases and J shed 7 bases, with 19 bases lying between them. The CDR3 runs to 16 residues. Per germline, CDR1 MGHDK and CDR2 SYGVNS. The CDR3 DNA reads as TGTGCCAGCAGTGACTTGGGACCGCGACAGGCGAACACCATATATTTT. Translated, it gives CASSDLGPRQANTIYF.

The V and J genes are TRBV7-9 and TRBJ2-7, with 8 bases identical to TRBD2. This CDR3 comprises 11 residues. The trim removed 10 bases at V and 3 bases at J, leaving 2 bases unmatched. Germline values: CDR1 SEHNR, CDR2 FQNEAQ (reference sequence). The CDR3 loop is CANGGDYEQYF. In DNA form, the CDR3 reads TGTGCCAACGGGGGGGACTACGAGCAGTACTTC.

The chain combines TRBV6-1 with TRBJ2-7; 7 positions match TRBD1. V trimming: 3 bases; J trimming: 9 bases; junction bases outside the gene matches: 17. Germline V gives CDR1 MNHNS, CDR2 SASEGT. The CDR3 is made up of 16 amino acids. The CDR3 region is CASSDLGSYSWTGQYF. CDR3 DNA sequence: TGTGCCAGCAGTGATCTGGGGTCGTATTCGTGGACAGGGCAGTACTTC.

This clone appeared a single time. The chain joins TRBV7-2 to TRBJ2-1; 9 nucleotides agree with TRBD2. This CDR3 has 16 amino acids. Trimming at V came to 4 bases and at J to 5 bases, leaving 9 bases not matched to a gene. CDR1 and CDR2 (germline): SGHTA, FQGNSA. CDR3 DNA sequence: TGTGCCAGCAGCTACGGTCCTAGCGGGGCTGACAATGAGCAGTTCTTC. It encodes CASSYGPSGADNEQFF.

This clone was seen a few times. The CDR3 DNA reads TGTGCCAGCAGTCCTCCGTCTAACTATGGCTACACCTTC. This codes for CASSPPSNYGYTF. The rearrangement joins TRBV6-6 to TRBJ1-2; D unresolved. This CDR3 contains 13 residues. Per germline, CDR1 MNHNY and CDR2 SVGAGI (reference sequence). V was clipped by 5 bases and J by 0 bases, with 7 bases between them.

The CDR3 DNA reads as TGTGCCAGCAGTCCTCTTCCGGGACAGGTTTACGAGCAGTACTTC. Its protein product is CASSPLPGQVYEQYF. The rearrangement joins TRBV27 to TRBJ2-7, with TRBD1 identical over 8 bases. In germline, CDR1 is MNHEY, CDR2 SMNVEV (reference sequence). The CDR3 consists of 15 residues. V was pared by 5 bases and J by 4 bases, with 10 bases of the junction left unmatched.